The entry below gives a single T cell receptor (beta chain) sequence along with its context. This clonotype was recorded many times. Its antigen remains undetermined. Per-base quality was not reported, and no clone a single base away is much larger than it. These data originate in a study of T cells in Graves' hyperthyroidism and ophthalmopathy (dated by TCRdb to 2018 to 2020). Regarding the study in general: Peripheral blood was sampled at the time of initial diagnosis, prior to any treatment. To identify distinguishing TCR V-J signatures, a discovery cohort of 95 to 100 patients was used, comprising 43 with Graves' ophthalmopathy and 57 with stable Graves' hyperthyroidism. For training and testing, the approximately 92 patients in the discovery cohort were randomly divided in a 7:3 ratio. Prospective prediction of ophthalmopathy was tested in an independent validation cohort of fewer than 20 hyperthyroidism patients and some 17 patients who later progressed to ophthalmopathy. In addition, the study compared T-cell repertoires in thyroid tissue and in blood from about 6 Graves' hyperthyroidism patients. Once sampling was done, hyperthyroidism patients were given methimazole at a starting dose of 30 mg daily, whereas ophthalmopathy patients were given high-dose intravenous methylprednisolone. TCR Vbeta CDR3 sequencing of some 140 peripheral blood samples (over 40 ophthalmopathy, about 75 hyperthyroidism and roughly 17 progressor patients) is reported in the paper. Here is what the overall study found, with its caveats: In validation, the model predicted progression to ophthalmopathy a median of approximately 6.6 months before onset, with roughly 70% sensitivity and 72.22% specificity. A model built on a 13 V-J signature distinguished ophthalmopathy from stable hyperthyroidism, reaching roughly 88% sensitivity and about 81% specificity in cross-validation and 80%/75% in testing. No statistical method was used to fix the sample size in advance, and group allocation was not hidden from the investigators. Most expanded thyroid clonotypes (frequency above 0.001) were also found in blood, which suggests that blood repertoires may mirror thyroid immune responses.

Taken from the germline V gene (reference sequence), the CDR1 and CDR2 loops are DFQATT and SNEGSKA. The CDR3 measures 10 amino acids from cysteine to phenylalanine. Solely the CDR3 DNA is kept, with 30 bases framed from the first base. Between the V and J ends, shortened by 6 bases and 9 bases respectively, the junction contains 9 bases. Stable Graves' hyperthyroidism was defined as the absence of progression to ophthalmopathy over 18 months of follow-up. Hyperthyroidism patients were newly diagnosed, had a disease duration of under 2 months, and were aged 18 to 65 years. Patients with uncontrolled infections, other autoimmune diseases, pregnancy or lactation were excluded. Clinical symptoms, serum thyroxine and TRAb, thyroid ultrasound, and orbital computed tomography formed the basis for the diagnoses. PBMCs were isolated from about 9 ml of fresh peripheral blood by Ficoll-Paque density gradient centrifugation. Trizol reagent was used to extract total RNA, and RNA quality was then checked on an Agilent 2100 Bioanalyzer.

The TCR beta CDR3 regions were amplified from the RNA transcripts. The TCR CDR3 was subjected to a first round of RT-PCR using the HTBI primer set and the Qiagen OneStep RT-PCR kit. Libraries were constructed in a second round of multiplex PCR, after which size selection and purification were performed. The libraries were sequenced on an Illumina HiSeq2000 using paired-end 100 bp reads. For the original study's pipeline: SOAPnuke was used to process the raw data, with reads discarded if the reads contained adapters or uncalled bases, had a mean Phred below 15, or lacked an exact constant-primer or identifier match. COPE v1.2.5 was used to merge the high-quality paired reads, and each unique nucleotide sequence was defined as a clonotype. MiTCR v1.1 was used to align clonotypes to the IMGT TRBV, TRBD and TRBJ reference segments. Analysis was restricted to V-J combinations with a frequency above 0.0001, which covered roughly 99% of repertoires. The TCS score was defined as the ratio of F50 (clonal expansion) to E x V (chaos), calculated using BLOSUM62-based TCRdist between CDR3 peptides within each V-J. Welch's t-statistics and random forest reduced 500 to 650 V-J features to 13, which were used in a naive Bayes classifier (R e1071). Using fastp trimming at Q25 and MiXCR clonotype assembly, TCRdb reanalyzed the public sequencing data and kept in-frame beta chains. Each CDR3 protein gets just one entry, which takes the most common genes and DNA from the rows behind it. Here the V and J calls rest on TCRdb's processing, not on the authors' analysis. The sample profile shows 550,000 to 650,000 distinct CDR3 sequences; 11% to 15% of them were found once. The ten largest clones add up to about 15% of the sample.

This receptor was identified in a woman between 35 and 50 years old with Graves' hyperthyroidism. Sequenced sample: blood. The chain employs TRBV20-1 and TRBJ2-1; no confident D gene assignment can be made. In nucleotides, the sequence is TGCAGTGCAAGTATGGGTGAGCAGTTCTTC. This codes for CSASMGEQFF.